The rows below give T cell receptor beta chains drawn from one sample of a study of blood T cell repertoires in COVID-19. The assay was immunoSEQ multiplex PCR, and TCRdb's table has in-frame clones only and misses some. This table holds around 70,000 clones, roughly 85% found once. Specimen: peripheral blood. All receptors come from a man aged 55 to 70 with active or convalescent COVID-19. CDR3s leave out the opening cysteine and the closing phenylalanine or tryptophan. The order of the fields is V gene, J gene, clone size, CDR3 protein. Clone size is given for some rows only: seen once, a few or many times, or a class if the clone is expanded.

TRBV3-1/TRBV3-2	TRBJ2-1	once	ASSRGKGEQF
TRBV5-5	TRBJ1-4	-	ASSLDRAEKLF
TRBV5-1	TRBJ1-1	-	ASSLAGDWGAEAF
TRBV13	TRBJ2-2	-	ASSLGGARGELF
TRBV6-5	TRBJ2-5	-	ASSPLGETQY
TRBV5-1	TRBJ1-2	-	ASSLGRQPANYGYT
TRBV4-1	TRBJ1-1	-	ASSQGFRGPEAF
TRBV2	TRBJ2-1	-	ASSEGETGSVDNEQF
TRBV27	TRBJ1-5	-	ASSLDSPGNQPQH
TRBV18	TRBJ2-3	-	ASSPGLTDTQY
TRBV28	TRBJ2-7	-	ASKGRIQAEY
TRBV19	TRBJ1-2	-	ASRQSTGAGVGYT
TRBV5-1	TRBJ2-5	-	ASREQGVGETQY
TRBV7-2	TRBJ2-5	-	ASSLAGGRETQY
TRBV6-6	TRBJ1-6	once	ASNRGQGDSPLH
TRBV11-2	TRBJ1-6	once	ASSLEIRTGWSPLH
TRBV28	TRBJ1-1	-	ASSLAGSTEAF
TRBV2	TRBJ1-2	few	ASTTGGFYGYT